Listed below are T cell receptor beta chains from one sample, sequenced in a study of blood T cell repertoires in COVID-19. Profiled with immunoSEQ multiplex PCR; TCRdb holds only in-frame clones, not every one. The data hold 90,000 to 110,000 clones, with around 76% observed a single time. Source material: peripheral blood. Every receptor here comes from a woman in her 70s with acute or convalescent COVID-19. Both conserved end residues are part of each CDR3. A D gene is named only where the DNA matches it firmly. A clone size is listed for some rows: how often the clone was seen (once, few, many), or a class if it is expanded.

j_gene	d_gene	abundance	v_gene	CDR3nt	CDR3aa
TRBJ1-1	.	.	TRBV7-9	TGTGCCAGCAGCTTAGCTGGCAGGACTGAAGCTTTCTTT	CASSLAGRTEAFF
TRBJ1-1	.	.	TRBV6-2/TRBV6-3	TGTGCCAGCAGTTGGCCCGGGGGGCCTGAAGCTTTCTTT	CASSWPGGPEAFF
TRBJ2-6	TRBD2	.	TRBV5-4	TGTGCCAGCAGTCGAACTAGCGGGGGGTCCGACGTCCTGACTTTC	CASSRTSGGSDVLTF
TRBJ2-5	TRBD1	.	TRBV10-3	TGTGCCATCAGTGAAGAGGACAGGGGGCAAGAGACCCAGTACTTC	CAISEEDRGQETQYF
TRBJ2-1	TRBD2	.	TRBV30	TGTGCCTGGAGGACTAGCGGGTCTGCCTACAATGAGCAGTTCTTC	CAWRTSGSAYNEQFF
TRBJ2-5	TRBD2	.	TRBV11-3	TGTGCCAGCAGCTTAGATCTGACTAGCGGGCGACCCACCCAAGAGACCCAGTACTTC	CASSLDLTSGRPTQETQYF
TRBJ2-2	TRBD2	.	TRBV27	TGTGCCAGCAGTTTGGGGATCTGGACTAGCGGGGTCCCGAACACCGGGGAGCTGTTTTTT	CASSLGIWTSGVPNTGELFF
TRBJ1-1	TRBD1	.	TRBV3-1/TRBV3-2	TGTGCCAGCAGCCGAGGGACAGGGGGGACTGAAGCTTTCTTT	CASSRGTGGTEAFF
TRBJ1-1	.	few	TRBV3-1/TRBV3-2	TGTGCCAGCAGCCCGGGGGGCGGGAGTGGAACTGAAGCTTTCTTT	CASSPGGGSGTEAFF
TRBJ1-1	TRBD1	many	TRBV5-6	TGTGCCAGCAGCTTGGGCAGGGGGACTGAAGCTTTCTTT	CASSLGRGTEAFF
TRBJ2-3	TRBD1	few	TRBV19	TGTGCCAGTAACCAGGGGGCAGGGACAGATACGCAGTATTTT	CASNQGAGTDTQYF
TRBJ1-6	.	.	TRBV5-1	TGCGCCAGCAGCATCTTGTCGGACCCCGGGGATTCACCCCTCCACTTT	CASSILSDPGDSPLHF
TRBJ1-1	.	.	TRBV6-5	TGTGCCAGCAGCCTGGGCTATGAAGCTTTCTTT	CASSLGYEAFF
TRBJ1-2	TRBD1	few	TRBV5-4	TGTGCCAGCAGCTCCGACAGGGGCACGGGCGGCTACACCTTC	CASSSDRGTGGYTF
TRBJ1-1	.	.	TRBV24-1	TGTGCCACCAGTGAGTCTGGACAGCCAGGCTTGAACACTGAAGCTTTCTTT	CATSESGQPGLNTEAFF
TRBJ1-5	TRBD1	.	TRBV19	TGTGCCAGTAGAAAAACAGGGGAAGTGGGCAATCAGCCCCAGCATTTT	CASRKTGEVGNQPQHF
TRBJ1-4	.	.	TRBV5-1	TGCGCCAGCAGAGCCGGGTCCGGGGAGAAACTGTTTTTT	CASRAGSGEKLFF
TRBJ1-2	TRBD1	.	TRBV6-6	TGTGCCAGCAGTTACCCTTGGGACAGGGTGGACGATGGCTACACCTTC	CASSYPWDRVDDGYTF
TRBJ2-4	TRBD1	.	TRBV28	TGTGCCAGCAGTTTACTGGACAGGGGGCGCGAGGACAAAAACATTCAGTACTTC	CASSLLDRGREDKNIQYF
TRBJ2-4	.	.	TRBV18	TGTGCCAGCTCACCGAATAGCGGAGGCAAAAACATTCAGTACTTC	CASSPNSGGKNIQYF
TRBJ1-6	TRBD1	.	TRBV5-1	TGCGCCAGCAGGACCGGGACAGCCTATAATTCACCCCTCCACTTT	CASRTGTAYNSPLHF
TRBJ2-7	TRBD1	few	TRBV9	TGTGCCAGCAGCCTCGGACAGGGACCTTCCTACGAGCAGTACTTC	CASSLGQGPSYEQYF
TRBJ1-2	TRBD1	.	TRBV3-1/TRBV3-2	TGTGCCAGCAGCCGAGGGACAGGGGGCGACTATGGCTACACCTTC	CASSRGTGGDYGYTF
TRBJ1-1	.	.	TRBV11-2	TGTGCCAGCAGCTTGACAGGTCCGAACACTGAAGCTTTCTTT	CASSLTGPNTEAFF
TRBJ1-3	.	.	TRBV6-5	TGTGCCAGCAAACCGGACAGCCGCGGAAACACCATATATTTT	CASKPDSRGNTIYF
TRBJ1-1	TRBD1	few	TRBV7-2	TGTGCCAGCAGCGTTGATGGACAGGCGAACACTGAAGCTTTCTTT	CASSVDGQANTEAFF
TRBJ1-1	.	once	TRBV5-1	TGCGCCAGCAGCCGCGGGGCGCCGAACACTGAAGCTTTCTTT	CASSRGAPNTEAFF
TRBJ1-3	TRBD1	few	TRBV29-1	TGCAGCGCAGAACAGGGGAGCTCTGGAAACACCATATATTTT	CSAEQGSSGNTIYF
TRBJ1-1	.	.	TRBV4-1	TGCGCCAGCAGCCAAGGGGCATCCGAAGCTTTCTTT	CASSQGASEAFF
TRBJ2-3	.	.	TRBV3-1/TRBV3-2	TGTGCCAGCAGCCGGAGAACTGTCACAGATACGCAGTATTTT	CASSRRTVTDTQYF
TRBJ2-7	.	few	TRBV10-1	TGCGCCAGCAGTCACGGGGGTGCCGGCAACGAGCAGTACTTC	CASSHGGAGNEQYF